A selection of T cell receptor beta chains follows, all from one sample in a study of T cell changes during pregnancy in multiple sclerosis. This table comes from immunoSEQ multiplex PCR, and its TCRdb copy is limited to in-frame clones, with some not included. The data hold under 65,000 clones, with about 91% observed a single time. The sample consisted of peripheral blood, taken after pregnancy. These TCRs come from a female donor in good health, enrolled as a control in a pregnancy study. CDR3s include the opening cysteine and the closing phenylalanine or tryptophan. The D gene is left open where the match is weak. Part of the rows lack a size; the others show once, few, many or a class for expanded clones.

v_call,j_call,d_call,clone_size,cdr3_nt,cdr3_aa
TRBV5-1,TRBJ2-5,-,-,TGCGCCAGCAGCTTCGGACTGGCCCAAGAGACCCAGTACTTC,CASSFGLAQETQYF
TRBV4-1,TRBJ1-1,-,-,TGCGCCAGCAGCCAAGGTAGGGGCAGGGGGAACACTGAAGCTTTCTTT,CASSQGRGRGNTEAFF
TRBV5-1,TRBJ1-1,TRBD1,-,TGCGCCAGCAGCTTGGTAGGGACAGCAAATGAAGCTTTCTTT,CASSLVGTANEAFF
TRBV25-1,TRBJ2-3,-,-,TGTGCCAGCAGTGAAGCGGGTACAGATACGCAGTATTTT,CASSEAGTDTQYF
TRBV19,TRBJ2-5,-,once,TGTGCCAGTAGTATAAGTCAGGGGAACCAAGAGACCCAGTACTTC,CASSISQGNQETQYF
TRBV5-8,TRBJ2-5,-,-,TGTGCCAGCAGCTTGTATCAGGTCCAAGAGACCCAGTACTTC,CASSLYQVQETQYF
TRBV5-1,TRBJ2-7,-,-,TGCGCCAGCGCTGCCGGTCCCTTTGACGAGCAGTACTTC,CASAAGPFDEQYF
TRBV19,TRBJ2-7,-,-,TGTGCCAGTAGTCTAGTTTTGACAGAGAACCTCCACTTC,CASSLVLTENLHF
TRBV4-2,TRBJ2-7,-,-,TGTGCCAGCAGCCAAGAGCGGGTGGCCTACGAGCAGTACTTC,CASSQERVAYEQYF
TRBV19,TRBJ1-1,TRBD1,-,TGTGCCAGTAGTAGCCATCCGGACAGGGGGGATAGGTCTTTCTTT,CASSSHPDRGDRSFF
TRBV4-3,TRBJ2-5,-,few,TGCGCCAGCAGCCAAGATACGGGAAAGGAGACCCAGTACTTC,CASSQDTGKETQYF
TRBV5-1,TRBJ2-5,TRBD1,-,TGCGCCAGCAGCGCCGGGACAGAAGAGACCCAGTACTTC,CASSAGTEETQYF
TRBV18,TRBJ1-2,TRBD1,-,TGTGCCAGCTCAACACAGGGGTTAGACTACACCTTC,CASSTQGLDYTF
TRBV6-4,TRBJ2-1,TRBD2,once,TGTGCCAGCAGCCCGACTAGCGGGTCTTACAATGAGCAGTTCTTC,CASSPTSGSYNEQFF
TRBV28,TRBJ1-5,-,-,TGTGCCAGCAGTCTTGCTGGGGGGATAAATCAGCCCCAGCATTTT,CASSLAGGINQPQHF
TRBV5-1,TRBJ2-3,-,-,TGCGCCAGCAGCCTAAGACAGCAACCTAGCACAGATACGCAGTATTTT,CASSLRQQPSTDTQYF
TRBV28,TRBJ2-7,-,once,TGTGCCAGCCACCGGGATACTCCGCCCTACGAGCAGTACTTC,CASHRDTPPYEQYF
TRBV19,TRBJ1-4,-,-,TGTGCCACCCGCGAATCGTTTAATCGAGAAAAACTGTTTTTT,CATRESFNREKLFF
TRBV5-1,TRBJ2-7,-,once,TGCGCCAGCAGCCCAGATTCCTACGAGCAGTACTTC,CASSPDSYEQYF
TRBV19,TRBJ1-4,-,few,TGTGCCAGTAGTCAGGACAGACATAATGAAAAACTGTTTTTT,CASSQDRHNEKLFF
TRBV18,TRBJ1-4,TRBD1,-,TGTGCCAGCTCGCCAGGGAGACAGGGCATAGAAGAAAAACTGTTTTTT,CASSPGRQGIEEKLFF
TRBV18,TRBJ1-6,-,-,TGTGCCAGCTCAGAGGACAGAACGACCAATTCACCCCTCCACTTT,CASSEDRTTNSPLHF
TRBV7-2,TRBJ1-1,-,-,TGTGCCAGCAGCTTAGTTAGTTCAGGCAGGGGAGTGAACACTGAAGCTTTCTTT,CASSLVSSGRGVNTEAFF
TRBV10-3,TRBJ2-7,TRBD1,-,TGTGCCATCAGAGGACAGGACTACGAGCAGTACTTC,CAIRGQDYEQYF
TRBV14,TRBJ1-2,TRBD1,-,TGTGCCAGCAGCCCCCGACAGGGCTATGGCTACACCTTC,CASSPRQGYGYTF
TRBV27,TRBJ2-3,TRBD1,-,TGTGCCAGCAGTACCCACCTCCCGGGACAGGCCAGTGATACGCAGTATTTT,CASSTHLPGQASDTQYF
TRBV7-2,TRBJ2-1,TRBD2,-,TGTGCCAGCAGCTTAGTGCAGCGGGGACCTTACAATGAGCAGTTCTTC,CASSLVQRGPYNEQFF
TRBV11-3,TRBJ2-1,-,-,TGTGCCAGCAGTGGGGGGGCTGGGGCCTACAATGAGCAGTTCTTC,CASSGGAGAYNEQFF
TRBV15,TRBJ2-3,-,-,TGTGCCACCAGCAGAACGGGGGACCCTACCAATACGCAGTATTTT,CATSRTGDPTNTQYF
TRBV12-5,TRBJ2-1,TRBD1,-,TGTGCTAGTGCTCCGGGACAGGCGTACAATGAGCAGTTCTTC,CASAPGQAYNEQFF
TRBV7-2,TRBJ2-1,-,once,TGTGCCAGCAGCTCTAGAGGTAGTGGGGGGTATTCCTACAATGAGCAGTTCTTC,CASSSRGSGGYSYNEQFF
TRBV19,TRBJ1-2,-,-,TGTGCCACTACCCCCCGACAGGCCTGGGGCTACACCTTC,CATTPRQAWGYTF
TRBV9,TRBJ1-1,-,-,TGTGCCAGCAGCGCGTGGAGGGGAGCTTTGAACACTGAAGCTTTCTTT,CASSAWRGALNTEAFF
TRBV2,TRBJ2-1,TRBD2,-,TGTGCCAGCAGTGCAAGGCCGTTACTAGCGGGAGTTGAGCAGTTCTTC,CASSARPLLAGVEQFF
TRBV11-2,TRBJ2-7,TRBD1,-,TGTGCCAGCAGCTTAATAGGGGGCCCCCAGGCCGAGCAGTACTTC,CASSLIGGPQAEQYF
TRBV6-5,TRBJ1-2,TRBD1,-,TGTGCCAGCAGTTACTCGGCGACAGGGGTCAAGGGCTACACCTTC,CASSYSATGVKGYTF
TRBV6-1,TRBJ1-2,TRBD1,few,TGTGCCAGCACCTCAGGGGGCCCCAACTATGGCTACACCTTC,CASTSGGPNYGYTF
TRBV2,TRBJ1-1,-,-,TGTGCCAGCAGTGTTGCCCGAAGGGGGACTGAAGCTTTCTTT,CASSVARRGTEAFF
TRBV6-5,TRBJ2-3,-,-,TGTGCCAGCAGTTACTCGACAGGACCGCAGTATTTT,CASSYSTGPQYF
TRBV28,TRBJ1-1,TRBD1,-,TGTGCCAGCAGCCCCGTCCGGGACAGGGGCCCGAACACTGAAGCTTTCTTT,CASSPVRDRGPNTEAFF
TRBV5-1,TRBJ1-1,-,-,TGCGCCAGCAGCCCGGTCAGGGGGAACACTGAAGCTTTCTTT,CASSPVRGNTEAFF
TRBV18,TRBJ1-2,TRBD1,-,TGTGCCAGCTCACAGGGACAGAACTATGGCTACACCTTC,CASSQGQNYGYTF
TRBV30,TRBJ1-1,TRBD1,few,TGTGCCTGGAGAGACAGGGTAGGGACTGAAGCTTTCTTT,CAWRDRVGTEAFF
TRBV5-1,TRBJ1-1,TRBD1,-,TGCGCCAGCAGGCCCCCGGGACAGGGCGGAAACACTGAAGCTTTCTTT,CASRPPGQGGNTEAFF
TRBV11-2,TRBJ2-3,TRBD2,-,TGTGCCAGCAGCTTGGTTTCGGGACTAGCTTACCCAGATACGCAGTATTTT,CASSLVSGLAYPDTQYF
TRBV7-7,TRBJ2-1,-,once,TGTGCCAGCACAAAAGCCCCGGCTGAGACAGAGACCTACAATGAGCAGTTCTTC,CASTKAPAETETYNEQFF
TRBV15,TRBJ1-4,-,-,TGTGCCACCAGCAGAGATAGGGGCAGGGGTTATGAAAAACTGTTTTTT,CATSRDRGRGYEKLFF
TRBV7-9,TRBJ2-7,TRBD1,few,TGTGCCAGCAGCCAAAGGACAGGTTACGAGCAGTACTTC,CASSQRTGYEQYF
TRBV7-8,TRBJ1-1,TRBD1,-,TGTGCCAGCAGCCCAAAGGACAGGGGAACTGAAGCTTTCTTT,CASSPKDRGTEAFF
TRBV6-5,TRBJ2-3,-,-,TGTGCCAGCAGTTACTCGAGTCGGTGGAGCACAGATACGCAGTATTTT,CASSYSSRWSTDTQYF